This entry lists 7 T cell receptor beta chains sequenced from one sample in a study of cytomegalovirus exposure and HLA in healthy donors. This PCR relied on a set of 60 Vbeta primers and 13 Jbeta primers. TCRdb's copy holds only in-frame clones and misses some; the assay was immunoSEQ multiplex PCR. Here the sample spans 150,000 to 200,000 clones, 65% to 80% being singletons. Input material: PBMCs. The receptors here all came from a woman aged 35 to 49 in good health and CMV-seronegative.

The genes are TRBV2 and TRBJ1-4; D ambiguous. V was cut by 3 bases and J by 5 bases, with 10 bases left in between. This CDR3 has 14 amino acids. The germline V gene encodes CDR1 SNHLY and CDR2 FYNNEI. The CDR3 protein is CASSEVGLNEKLFF. The CDR3, as DNA: TGTGCCAGCAGTGAGGTTGGACTCAATGAAAAACTGTTTTTT.

The genes are TRBV2 and TRBJ2-2; no reliable D call. Germline V gene lookup returns CDR1 SNHLY and CDR2 FYNNEI. The CDR3 has 16 amino acids. The V end was cut by 4 bases, the J end by 0 bases, with 12 bases between. In nucleotides, the CDR3 is TGTGCCAGCAGTGTCTCGGGTCCACCGAACACCGGGGAGCTGTTTTTT. It codes for CASSVSGPPNTGELFF.

The V call is TRBV5-8, the J call TRBJ2-1; D is undetermined. V lost 0 bases, J lost 10 bases, and 5 bases lay in between. Germline CDR1 reads SGHTS; CDR2 reads YDEGEE. This CDR3 has 11 residues. This CDR3 is CASSLGEEQFF. The CDR3 coding sequence is TGTGCCAGCAGCTTGGGAGAAGAGCAGTTCTTC.

CDR3 region: CASSLRQGANEQYF. The CDR3, as DNA: TGTGCCAGCAGCTTAAGGCAGGGGGCTAACGAGCAGTACTTC. The chain is built from TRBV7-9 and TRBJ2-7; 8 nucleotides agree with TRBD1. The CDR3 sequence is 14 residues long. Per germline, CDR1 SEHNR and CDR2 FQNEAQ (reference sequence). V was pared by 2 bases and J by 5 bases, with 5 bases of the junction left unmatched.

This sequence joins TRBV4-3 and TRBJ2-3; 11 bases map to TRBD2. The CDR3 is 15 residues long. CDR1 and CDR2 (germline): LGHNA, YSLEER. Germline trimming cut 3 bases from V and 5 bases from J; bases unmatched to any gene: 4. The CDR3 sequence: CASSHTLAGGDTQYF. The CDR3 DNA sequence: TGCGCCAGCAGCCACACTCTAGCGGGAGGAGATACGCAGTATTTT.

V and J are TRBV2 and TRBJ2-2; D gene unclear. This CDR3 contains 13 residues. The ends were cut back, 7 bases at V and 0 bases at J, with 6 bases in the middle. Germline V CDR1 and CDR2: SNHLY, FYNNEI. CDR3 bases: TGTGCCAGCAAACTCACGAACACCGGGGAGCTGTTTTTT. It is translated as CASKLTNTGELFF.

DNA of the CDR3: TGCGCCAGCAGCCAAGAACGGAGGGCGGGTTATGAAAAACTGTTTTTT. It specifies CASSQERRAGYEKLFF. V is TRBV4-3 and J is TRBJ1-4; no clear D. This CDR3 region has 16 residues. Trimming removed 0 bases at V and 6 bases at J, with 14 bases between. CDR1 is LGHNA, CDR2 YSLEER, per germline.